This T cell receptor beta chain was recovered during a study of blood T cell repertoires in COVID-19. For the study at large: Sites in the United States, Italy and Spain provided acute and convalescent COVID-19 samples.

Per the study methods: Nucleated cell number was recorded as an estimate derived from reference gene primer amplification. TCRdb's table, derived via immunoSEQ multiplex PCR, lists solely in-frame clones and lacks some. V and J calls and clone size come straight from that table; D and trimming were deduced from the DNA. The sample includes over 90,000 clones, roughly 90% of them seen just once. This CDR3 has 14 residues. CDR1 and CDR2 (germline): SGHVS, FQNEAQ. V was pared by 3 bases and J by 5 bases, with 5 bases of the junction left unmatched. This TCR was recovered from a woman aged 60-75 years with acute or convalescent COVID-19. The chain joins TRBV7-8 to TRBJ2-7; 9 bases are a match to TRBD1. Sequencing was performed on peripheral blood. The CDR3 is CASSLGQGGDEQYF. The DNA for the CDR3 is TGTGCCAGCAGCTTGGGACAGGGAGGTGACGAGCAGTACTTC.